This TCR beta chain was documented in a study of somatic mutations in cytotoxic T cells in rheumatoid arthritis. Method: immunoSEQ multiplex PCR; TCRdb's copy keeps in-frame clones and lacks some. The table has approximately 17,000 clones, around 80% seen once. The CDR3 sequence is 16 residues long. Specimen: CD8+ T cells sorted from blood. The chain has TRBV21-1 and TRBJ1-1. TRBV21-1 is a pseudogene. The receptor comes from an adult with rheumatoid arthritis. The CDR3 nucleotides are TGTGCCAGCAGCCACTCCGGGGCCGGGGCCGGGGCTGAAGCTTTCTTT. Residues: CASSHSGAGAGAEAFF.